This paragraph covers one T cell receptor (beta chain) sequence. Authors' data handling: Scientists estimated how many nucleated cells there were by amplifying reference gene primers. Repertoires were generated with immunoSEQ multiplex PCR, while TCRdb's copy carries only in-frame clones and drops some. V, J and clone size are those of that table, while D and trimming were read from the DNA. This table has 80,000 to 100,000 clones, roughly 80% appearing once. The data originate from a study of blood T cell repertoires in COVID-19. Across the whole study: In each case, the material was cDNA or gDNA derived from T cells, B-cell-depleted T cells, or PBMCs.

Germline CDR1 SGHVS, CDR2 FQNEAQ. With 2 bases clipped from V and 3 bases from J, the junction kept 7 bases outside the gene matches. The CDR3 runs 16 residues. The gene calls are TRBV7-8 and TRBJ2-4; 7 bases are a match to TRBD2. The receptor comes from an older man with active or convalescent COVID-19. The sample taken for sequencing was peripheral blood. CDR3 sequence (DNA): TGTGCCAGCAGCTTATCCGTAGCGGGTGTCAAAAACATTCAGTACTTC. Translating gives CASSLSVAGVKNIQYF.